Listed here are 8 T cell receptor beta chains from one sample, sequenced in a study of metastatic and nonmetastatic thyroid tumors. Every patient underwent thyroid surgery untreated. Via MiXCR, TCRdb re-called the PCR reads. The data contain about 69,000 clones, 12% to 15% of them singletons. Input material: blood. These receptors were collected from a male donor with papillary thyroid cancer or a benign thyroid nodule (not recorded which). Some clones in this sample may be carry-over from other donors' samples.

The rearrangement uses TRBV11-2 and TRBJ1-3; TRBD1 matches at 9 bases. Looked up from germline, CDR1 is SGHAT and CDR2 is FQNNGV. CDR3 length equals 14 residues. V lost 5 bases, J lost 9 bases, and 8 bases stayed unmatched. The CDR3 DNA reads TGTGCCAGCAGCACGAGGACAGGGGAGAGCACCATATATTTT. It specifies CASSTRTGESTIYF.

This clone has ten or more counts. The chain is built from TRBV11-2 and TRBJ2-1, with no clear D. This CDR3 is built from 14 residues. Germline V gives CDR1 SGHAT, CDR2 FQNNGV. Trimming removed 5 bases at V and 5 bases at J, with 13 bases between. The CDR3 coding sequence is TGTGCCAGCAGCCCCTTTAGTAAGGACAATGAGCAGTTCTTC. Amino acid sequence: CASSPFSKDNEQFF.

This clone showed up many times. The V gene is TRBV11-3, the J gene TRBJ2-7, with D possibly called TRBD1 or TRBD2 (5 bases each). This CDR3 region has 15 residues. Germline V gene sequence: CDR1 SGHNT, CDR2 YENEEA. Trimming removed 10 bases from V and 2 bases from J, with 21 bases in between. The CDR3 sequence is CATVHNRGDPYEQYF. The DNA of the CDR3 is TGTGCCACCGTACATAACCGGGGCGACCCCTACGAGCAGTACTTC.

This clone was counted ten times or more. The CDR3 is CASRPDQATQYF. CDR3 bases: TGTGCCAGCAGGCCGGACCAGGCGACCCAGTACTTC. V is TRBV7-9 and J is TRBJ2-5; unclear D gene. The CDR3 contains 12 residues. Germline V gene sequence: CDR1 SEHNR, CDR2 FQNEAQ (reference sequence). V lost 6 bases to trimming and J lost 7 bases, with 12 bases between them.

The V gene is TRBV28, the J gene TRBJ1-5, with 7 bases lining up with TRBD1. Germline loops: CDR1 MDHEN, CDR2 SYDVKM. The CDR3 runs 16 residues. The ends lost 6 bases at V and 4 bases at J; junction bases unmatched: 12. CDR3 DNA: TGTGCCAGCAGCCCCTGGGCAGGGGGTAGGAATCAGCCCCAGCATTTT. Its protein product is CASSPWAGGRNQPQHF.

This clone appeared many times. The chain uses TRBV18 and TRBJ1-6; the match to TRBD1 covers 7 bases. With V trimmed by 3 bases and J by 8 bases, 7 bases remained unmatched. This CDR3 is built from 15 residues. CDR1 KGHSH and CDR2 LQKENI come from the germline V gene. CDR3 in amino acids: CASSPRQGQDSPLHF. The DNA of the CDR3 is TGTGCCAGCTCACCCAGACAGGGCCAGGATTCACCCCTCCACTTT.

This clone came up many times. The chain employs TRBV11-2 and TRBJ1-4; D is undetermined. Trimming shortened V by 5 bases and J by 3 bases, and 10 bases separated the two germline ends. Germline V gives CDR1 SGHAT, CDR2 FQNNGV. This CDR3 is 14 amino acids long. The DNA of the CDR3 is TGTGCCAGCAGCCCCGTAGGGTCTAATGAAAAACTGTTTTTT. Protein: CASSPVGSNEKLFF.

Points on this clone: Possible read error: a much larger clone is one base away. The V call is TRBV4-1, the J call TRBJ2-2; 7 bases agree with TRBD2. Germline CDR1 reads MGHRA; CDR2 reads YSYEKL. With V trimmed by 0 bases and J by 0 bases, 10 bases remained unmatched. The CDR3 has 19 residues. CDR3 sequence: CASSQEAIGRYSNTGELFF. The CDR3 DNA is TGCGCCAGCAGCCAAGAAGCTATCGGGAGGTATTCGAACACCGGGGAGCTGTTTTTT.